This passage covers 23 T cell receptor beta chains from one sample sequenced in a study of T cell changes during pregnancy in multiple sclerosis (dated by TCRdb to the late 2010s). Library creation used the immunoSEQ multiplex PCR assay. Here the immuneACCESS table is served through TCRdb, limited to in-frame sequences with V and J called. Missing clones are a known gap in these copies; in checked studies unresolved V genes cover under half, and the rest lacks a known reason. This sample has about 47,000 clones in its table, and around 93% of those were observed once. 2% to 2.5% of the sample rests with the top ten. The material sequenced was peripheral blood, taken in the third trimester of pregnancy. The receptor source for this set is a female donor with multiple sclerosis, enrolled in a pregnancy study.

The chain is built from TRBV19 and TRBJ2-3; TRBD2 aligns across 11 bases. Per germline, CDR1 LNHDA and CDR2 SQIVND (reference sequence). J lost 6 bases, V lost 1 base, and 9 bases had no gene match. The CDR3 is 17 amino acids. CDR3 region: CASSIARGLAARDTQYF. DNA for the CDR3: TGTGCCAGTAGTATAGCTAGGGGACTAGCGGCGCGCGATACGCAGTATTTT.

The rearrangement uses TRBV7-9 and TRBJ2-7, with a possible D match to TRBD1 (6 bases). There are 15 residues in the CDR3. Trimming cost V 2 bases and J 2 bases, with 13 bases left between them. Per the germline V gene, CDR1 is SEHNR and CDR2 is FQNEAQ (reference sequence). Written as DNA, the CDR3 is TGTGCCAGCAGCTTAAGGGGGACCCTCCCCTACGAGCAGTACTTC. This translates into CASSLRGTLPYEQYF.

The CDR3 bases are TGCGCCAGCAGCTTTGACGGGGGGAGCTCCTACAATGAGCAGTTCTTC. This codes for CASSFDGGSSYNEQFF. The gene calls are TRBV5-1 and TRBJ2-1; 7 bases line up with TRBD2. The V gene end was trimmed by 2 bases and the J gene end by 0 bases; junction bases not matched to a gene: 5. CDR3 length: 16 amino acids. Germline-derived CDR1 and CDR2 are SGHRS and YFSETQ.

The chain carries TRBV27 and TRBJ2-1, with 9 bases identical to TRBD2. The CDR3 has 15 residues. From germline, CDR1 is MNHEY and CDR2 SMNVEV (reference sequence). With V trimmed by 3 bases and J by 7 bases, 7 bases remained unmatched. DNA of the CDR3: TGTGCCAGCAGTTTTTTATGGACTAGCGTGAATGAGCAGTTCTTC. It codes for CASSFLWTSVNEQFF.

The CDR3 sequence is CASSLGGYGYTF. CDR3 nucleotide sequence: TGTGCCAGCAGTTTAGGAGGGTATGGCTACACCTTC. This rearrangement joins TRBV28 to TRBJ1-2; D gene ambiguous. V lost 2 bases and J lost 5, with 6 bases in between. The length of the CDR3 is 12 residues. The germline V gene encodes CDR1 MDHEN and CDR2 SYDVKM.

CDR3 DNA: TGTGCCAGCAGCTTAGTTGTTAGATCAAGAGAGACCCAGTACTTC. Protein: CASSLVVRSRETQYF. The V call is TRBV7-2, the J call TRBJ2-5; no firm D call. CDR1 is SGHTA and CDR2 is FQGNSA in the germline V gene. This CDR3 region has 15 residues. Between the trimmed V and J ends, which lost 1 base and 4 bases, there was a span of 13 bases.

The chain links TRBV2 to TRBJ1-5, with D possibly TRBD1 on 6 matching bases. The CDR3 length is 14 residues. CDR1 and CDR2 (germline): SNHLY, FYNNEI. Trimming removed 4 bases at V and 4 bases at J, with 11 bases between. The CDR3 DNA sequence: TGTGCCAGCAGTGTGTCTACAGGGAATCAGCCCCAGCATTTT. Amino acid sequence: CASSVSTGNQPQHF.

The chain employs TRBV10-3 and TRBJ2-1; 9 nucleotides align to TRBD2. The CDR3 is 17 residues long. J lost 0 bases, V lost 4 bases, and 7 bases had no gene match. Germline V CDR1 and CDR2: ENHRY, SYGVKD. The chain's CDR3 is CAISGGSGSSSYNEQFF. Here the CDR3 DNA reads TGTGCCATCAGTGGAGGTAGCGGGAGCTCCTCCTACAATGAGCAGTTCTTC.

The chain is built from TRBV2 and TRBJ2-7; 10 bases are shared with TRBD2. J lost 5 bases, V lost 4 bases, and 11 bases had no gene match. The CDR3 runs 16 residues. From germline, CDR1 is SNHLY and CDR2 FYNNEI. This CDR3 is CASSGESGRVLNEQYF. As DNA, the CDR3 is TGTGCCAGCAGTGGGGAAAGCGGGAGGGTTCTCAACGAGCAGTACTTC.

The V and J genes are TRBV5-4 and TRBJ2-3, with D possibly matching TRBD1 (6 bases). Germline V gene lookup returns CDR1 SGHNT and CDR2 YYREEE (reference sequence). The length of the CDR3 is 15 residues. Trimming removed 4 bases at V and 6 bases at J, with 18 bases between. CDR3 DNA: TGTGCCAGCAGCACGAGGGACACGCAGTCCGATACGCAGTATTTT. It yields the protein CASSTRDTQSDTQYF.

The chain has TRBV5-6 and TRBJ2-5, with 10 bases lining up with TRBD1. CDR1 is SGHDT and CDR2 is YYEEEE in the germline V gene. The V segment lost 3 bases and the J segment 5 bases; nucleotides outside the gene matches: 7. The CDR3 is 15 amino acids. CDR3 protein: CASSSPGQGLETQYF. CDR3 nucleotide sequence: TGTGCCAGCAGCTCTCCGGGACAGGGGTTGGAGACCCAGTACTTC.

V usage is TRBV5-1 and J usage is TRBJ2-2; D not certain. The germline V and J ends were trimmed by 1 base and 6 bases, with 13 bases remaining between them. CDR3 length equals 15 residues. Germline lookup yields CDR1 SGHRS and CDR2 YFSETQ. CDR3 nucleotides: TGCGCCAGCAGCTTGACAGTGATAAGCTCCGGGGAGCTGTTTTTT. Its translation: CASSLTVISSGELFF.

This chain joins TRBV15 and TRBJ2-1; TRBD2 matches at 11 bases. This CDR3 is 15 amino acids long. The V gene's germline CDR1 is LNHNV and CDR2 YYDKDF (reference sequence). Trimming at V came to 6 bases and at J to 4 bases, leaving 5 bases not matched to a gene. The chain's CDR3 is CATSTGTSGYNEQFF. CDR3 bases: TGTGCCACCAGTACCGGGACTAGCGGATACAATGAGCAGTTCTTC.

The CDR3 protein is CSVDNRREQYF. CDR3 coding DNA: TGCAGCGTTGACAACAGGCGCGAGCAGTACTTC. The chain combines TRBV29-1 with TRBJ2-7; the D gene is possibly TRBD1 (5 bases). Looked up from germline, CDR1 is SQVTM and CDR2 is ANQGSEA. Trimming stripped 3 bases from V and 6 bases from J, with 9 bases between. CDR3 length: 11 amino acids.

The chain employs TRBV6-1 and TRBJ2-2, with 8 bases fitting TRBD2. Trimming at V came to 4 bases and at J to 7 bases, leaving 11 bases not matched to a gene. Germline loops: CDR1 MNHNS, CDR2 SASEGT. The CDR3 contains 16 residues. CDR3 nucleotides: TGTGCCAGCAGTGCTTGGGGGGCAGCGGGAGTCGGGGAGCTGTTTTTT. Translating gives CASSAWGAAGVGELFF.

This clone was seen once. The chain combines TRBV27 with TRBJ2-2; maybe TRBD2 (7 bases). The germline V gene encodes CDR1 MNHEY and CDR2 SMNVEV (reference sequence). The CDR3 length is 12 residues. Trimming removed 8 bases at V and 7 bases at J, with 11 bases between. The CDR3 is CASAGAGGELFF. In DNA, the CDR3 is TGTGCCAGCGCGGGGGCGGGCGGGGAGCTGTTTTTT.

The chain carries TRBV4-3 and TRBJ2-7; a possible D gene is TRBD2 (5 bases). The CDR3 sequence is 11 residues long. The germline V gene encodes CDR1 LGHNA and CDR2 YSLEER. The V and J ends lost 1 base and 7 bases respectively, with 5 bases between them. In DNA form, the CDR3 reads TGCGCCAGCAGCCAAGCGGGAGAGCAGTACTTC. Its protein is CASSQAGEQYF.

The V and J genes are TRBV7-2 and TRBJ2-3; possible D gene TRBD2, 5 bases. CDR3 length: 17 residues. The germline gives CDR1 SGHTA, CDR2 FQGNSA. With 1 base removed from V and 1 base from J, the gap between germline ends came to 15 bases. CDR3 nucleotides: TGTGCCAGCAGCTTAGACCCGGTGGCGGGTCGCACAGATACGCAGTATTTT. It specifies CASSLDPVAGRTDTQYF.

This clone has only a few counts. This chain joins TRBV10-3 and TRBJ1-1, with a tentative D call TRBD1 (5 bases). This CDR3 is built from 13 residues. V dropped 7 bases and J dropped 5 bases, with 14 bases sitting between them. Germline values: CDR1 ENHRY, CDR2 SYGVKD. In nucleotides, the CDR3 is TGTGCCATCAAAGGTTGGGGGGAGACTGAAGCTTTCTTT. It yields the protein CAIKGWGETEAFF.

The chain has TRBV28 and TRBJ2-4; 8 nucleotides line up with TRBD2. The germline V gene encodes CDR1 MDHEN and CDR2 SYDVKM. Trimming cost V 5 bases and J 0 bases; bases outside gene matches: 6. CDR3 length: 16 residues. DNA of the CDR3: TGTGCCAGCAGTCCACTAGCGGTGCTAGCCAAAAACATTCAGTACTTC. Amino acids: CASSPLAVLAKNIQYF.

The V and J genes are TRBV28 and TRBJ1-2, with TRBD1 matching 9 bases. The CDR3 is made up of 19 amino acids. V gave up 2 bases and J gave up 6 bases; unmatched junction bases: 19. Looked up from germline, CDR1 is MDHEN and CDR2 is SYDVKM. CDR3 sequence: CASSLISKIPGQGIDGYTF. The CDR3 bases are TGTGCCAGCAGTTTAATCTCTAAGATCCCGGGACAGGGTATTGATGGCTACACCTTC.

This rearrangement joins TRBV11-1 to TRBJ1-1; D is possibly TRBD1 (5 bases). This CDR3 spans 15 amino acids. Trimming shortened V by 4 bases and J by 1 base, and 13 bases separated the two germline ends. CDR1 SGHAT and CDR2 FQDESV come from the germline V gene (reference sequence). This CDR3 reads CASSSDETGNTEAFF. As DNA, the CDR3 is TGTGCCAGCAGCTCAGACGAAACAGGGAACACTGAAGCTTTCTTT.

The chain links TRBV5-4 to TRBJ2-2; D is unclear. The CDR3 is 13 amino acids. Trimming left V 4 bases short and J 3 bases short, with 7 bases between. Germline V gene sequence: CDR1 SGHNT, CDR2 YYREEE (reference sequence). The CDR3 loop is CASSAGYTGELFF. The CDR3 coding sequence is TGTGCCAGCAGCGCAGGATACACCGGGGAGCTGTTTTTT.